The following is a T cell receptor beta chain sequence with its context. The data are from a study of blood T cell repertoires in COVID-19. Study at large: Material from acute and convalescent COVID-19 was sourced from the United States, Italy and Spain.

Only in-frame clones appear in the TCRdb table, and some are missing; sequencing was by immunoSEQ multiplex PCR. The data hold tens of thousands of clones, with over 85% observed a single time. The CDR3 covers 16 residues. The V and J ends lost 4 bases and 9 bases, in that order; junction bases with no gene match: 8. Germline-derived CDR1 and CDR2 are MNHNS and SASEGT. The sequenced sample consisted of peripheral blood. The chain has TRBV6-1 and TRBJ1-6, with TRBD1 matching over 11 bases. This TCR derives from a man in his fifties or sixties with acute or convalescent COVID-19. The CDR3 here is CASSGPGQGATSPLHF. The CDR3 region has the DNA TGTGCCAGCAGTGGACCCGGACAGGGGGCAACTTCACCCCTCCACTTT.